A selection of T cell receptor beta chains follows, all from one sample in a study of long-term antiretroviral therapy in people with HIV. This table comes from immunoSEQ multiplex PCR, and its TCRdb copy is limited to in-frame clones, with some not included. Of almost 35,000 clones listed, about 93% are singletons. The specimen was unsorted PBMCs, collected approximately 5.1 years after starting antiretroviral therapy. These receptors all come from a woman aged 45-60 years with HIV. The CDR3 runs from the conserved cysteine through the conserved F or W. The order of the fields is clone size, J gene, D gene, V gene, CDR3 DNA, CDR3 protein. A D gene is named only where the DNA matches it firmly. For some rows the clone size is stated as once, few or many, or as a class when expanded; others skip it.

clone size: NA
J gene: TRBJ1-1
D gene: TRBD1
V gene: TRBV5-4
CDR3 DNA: TGTGCCAGCAGCCCTCGACAGGGGGCTTACACTGAAGCTTTCTTT
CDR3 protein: CASSPRQGAYTEAFF

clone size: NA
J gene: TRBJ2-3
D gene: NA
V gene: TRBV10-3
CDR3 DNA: TGTGCCATCAGTGAATCCGGGGGCATGACAGATACGCAGTATTTT
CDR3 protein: CAISESGGMTDTQYF

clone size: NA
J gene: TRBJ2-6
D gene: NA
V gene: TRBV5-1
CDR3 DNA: TGCGCCAGCAGCCCTCAACAGGGTACCGGGGCCAACGTCCTGACTTTC
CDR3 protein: CASSPQQGTGANVLTF

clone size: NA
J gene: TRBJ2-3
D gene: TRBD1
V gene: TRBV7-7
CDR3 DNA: TGTGCTAGCAGCGCTAGACAGGGCTTAGATACGCAGTATTTT
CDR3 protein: CASSARQGLDTQYF

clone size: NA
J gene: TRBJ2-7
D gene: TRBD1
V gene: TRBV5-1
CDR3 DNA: TGCGCCAGCAGCTTGACAGGGGACCACGAGCAGTACTTC
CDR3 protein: CASSLTGDHEQYF

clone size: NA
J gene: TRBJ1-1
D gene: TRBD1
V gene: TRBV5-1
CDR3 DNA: TGCGCCAGCAGCTCCGCGGGACAGGGGAGAACTGAAGCTTTCTTT
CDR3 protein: CASSSAGQGRTEAFF

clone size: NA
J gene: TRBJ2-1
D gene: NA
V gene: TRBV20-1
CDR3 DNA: TGCAGTGCTATCGCGGGGGCTGAGCAGTTCTTC
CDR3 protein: CSAIAGAEQFF

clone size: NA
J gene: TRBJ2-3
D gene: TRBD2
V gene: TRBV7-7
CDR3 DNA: TGTGCTAGCAGCTTAGGTAGCGGGGGCACAGATACGCAGTATTTT
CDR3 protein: CASSLGSGGTDTQYF

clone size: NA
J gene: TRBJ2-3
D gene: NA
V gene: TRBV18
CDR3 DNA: TGTGCCAGCCAGACTAGCACAGATACGCAGTATTTT
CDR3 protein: CASQTSTDTQYF

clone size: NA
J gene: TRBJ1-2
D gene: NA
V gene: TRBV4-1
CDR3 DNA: TGCGCCAGCAGCCAAGTGGGGGCGGTTGGACAATGGTTAGGCTACACCTTC
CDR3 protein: CASSQVGAVGQWLGYTF

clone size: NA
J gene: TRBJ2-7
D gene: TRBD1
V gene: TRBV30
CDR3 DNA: TGTGCCTGGAGTGCCGGGACAGGGCTCTACGAGCAGTACTTC
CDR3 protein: CAWSAGTGLYEQYF

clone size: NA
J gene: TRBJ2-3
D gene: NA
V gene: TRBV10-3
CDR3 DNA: TGTGCCATCAGTGAGTCCTCAGATACGCAGTATTTT
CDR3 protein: CAISESSDTQYF

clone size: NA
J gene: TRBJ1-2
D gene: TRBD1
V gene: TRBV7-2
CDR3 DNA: TGTGCCAGCAGCCGGGACAGTCCTAACTATGGCTACACCTTC
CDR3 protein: CASSRDSPNYGYTF

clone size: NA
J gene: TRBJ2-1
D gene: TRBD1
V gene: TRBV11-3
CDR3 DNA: TGTGCCAGCAGCGACCGACAGGGGACCAGCAATGAGCAGTTCTTC
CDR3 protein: CASSDRQGTSNEQFF

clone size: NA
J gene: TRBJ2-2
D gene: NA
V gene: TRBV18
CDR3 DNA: TGTGCCAGCTCTCCCGACATAGCCACCGGGGAGCTGTTTTTT
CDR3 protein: CASSPDIATGELFF

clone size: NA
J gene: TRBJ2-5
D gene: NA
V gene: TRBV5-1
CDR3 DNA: TGCGCCAGCAGCTTGACCGGGATTGTTCCTCAAGAGACCCAGTACTTC
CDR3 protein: CASSLTGIVPQETQYF

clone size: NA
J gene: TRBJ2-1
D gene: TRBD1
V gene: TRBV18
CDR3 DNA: TGTGCCAGCTCGCAAGGACAGGAGCCCAATGAGCAGTTCTTC
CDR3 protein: CASSQGQEPNEQFF

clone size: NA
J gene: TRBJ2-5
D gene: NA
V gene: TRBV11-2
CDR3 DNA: TGTGCCAGCAGCTTAGAACAGGTCCAAGAGACCCAGTACTTC
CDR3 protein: CASSLEQVQETQYF

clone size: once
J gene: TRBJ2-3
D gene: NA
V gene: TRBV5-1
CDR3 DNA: TGCGCCAGCAGCCCGGAGCGGGCGGATACGCAGTATTTT
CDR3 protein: CASSPERADTQYF

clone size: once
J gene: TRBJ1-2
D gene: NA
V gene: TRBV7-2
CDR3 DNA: TGTGCCAGCAGCTTAGGGGTAGAACTCAGCGGCTATGGCTACACCTTC
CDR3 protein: CASSLGVELSGYGYTF

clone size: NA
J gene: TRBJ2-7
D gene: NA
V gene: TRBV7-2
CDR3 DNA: TGTGCCAGCAGCTTAAGGCAGGTGACGTCCTACGAGCAGTACTTC
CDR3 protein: CASSLRQVTSYEQYF

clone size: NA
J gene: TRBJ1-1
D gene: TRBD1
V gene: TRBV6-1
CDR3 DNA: TGTGCCAGCAACCCGACAGGGGAGACTGAAGCTTTCTTT
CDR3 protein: CASNPTGETEAFF

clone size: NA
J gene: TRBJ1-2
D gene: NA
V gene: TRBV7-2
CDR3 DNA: TGTGCCAGCAGCTTAGGGGGGGAAGGGGTGGCCTATGGCTACACCTTC
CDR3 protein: CASSLGGEGVAYGYTF

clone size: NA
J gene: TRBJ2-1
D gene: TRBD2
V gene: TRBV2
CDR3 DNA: TGTGCCAGCAGTGAAGTCGGGGGGGGCGGGGATGAGCAGTTCTTC
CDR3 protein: CASSEVGGGGDEQFF

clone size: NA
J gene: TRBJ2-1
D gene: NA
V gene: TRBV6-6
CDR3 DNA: TGTGCCAGCAGTTACTTCCCCGGGGGCCGCAATGAGCAGTTCTTC
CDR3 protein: CASSYFPGGRNEQFF

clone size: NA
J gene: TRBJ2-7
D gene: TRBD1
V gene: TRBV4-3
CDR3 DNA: TGCGCCAGCAGCCAAGTCAGGGGGCAGGGTGAGCAGTACTTC
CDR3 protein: CASSQVRGQGEQYF

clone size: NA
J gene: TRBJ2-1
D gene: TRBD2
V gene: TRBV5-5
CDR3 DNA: TGTGCCAGCAGCTTGGCTAGCGGGGGGGTGGATGAGCAGTTCTTC
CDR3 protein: CASSLASGGVDEQFF

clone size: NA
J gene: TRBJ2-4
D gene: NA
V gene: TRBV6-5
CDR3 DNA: TGTGCCAGCAGTTACAAGGGACTAGCCAAAAACATTCAGTACTTC
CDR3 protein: CASSYKGLAKNIQYF

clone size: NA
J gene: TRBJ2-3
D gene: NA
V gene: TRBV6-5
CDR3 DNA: TGTGCCAGCAGTTACCGGGGAGATACGCAGTATTTT
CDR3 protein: CASSYRGDTQYF

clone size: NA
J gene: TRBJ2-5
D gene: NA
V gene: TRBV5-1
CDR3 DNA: TGCGCCAGCAGCTTGGTTGGGGCGTCTTTAGAGACCCAGTACTTC
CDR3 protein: CASSLVGASLETQYF

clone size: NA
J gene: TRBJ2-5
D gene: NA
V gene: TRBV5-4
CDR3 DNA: TGTGCCAGCAGCTTGCCCCGGAGGGAGACGGAGACCCAGTACTTC
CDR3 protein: CASSLPRRETETQYF

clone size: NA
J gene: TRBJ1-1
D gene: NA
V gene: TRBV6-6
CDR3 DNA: TGTGCCAGCAGTTACGTAGGGCCGGAACGGGACACTGAAGCTTTCTTT
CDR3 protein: CASSYVGPERDTEAFF

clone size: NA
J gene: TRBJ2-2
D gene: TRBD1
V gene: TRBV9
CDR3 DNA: TGTGCCAGCAGCGTAGGTGGGACAGCGAACACCGGGGAGCTGTTTTTT
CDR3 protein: CASSVGGTANTGELFF

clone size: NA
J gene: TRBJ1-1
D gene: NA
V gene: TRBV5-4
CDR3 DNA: TGTGCCAGCAGCTCAATGACAGGGAACACTGAAGCTTTCTTT
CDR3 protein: CASSSMTGNTEAFF

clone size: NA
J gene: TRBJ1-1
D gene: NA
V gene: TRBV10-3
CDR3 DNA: TGTGCCATCAGTTCCGGACAGAATGAAGCTTTCTTT
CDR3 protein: CAISSGQNEAFF

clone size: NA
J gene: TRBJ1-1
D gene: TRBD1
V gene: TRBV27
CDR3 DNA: TGTGCCAGCAGAACCCAAGGGACAGGGGGGTCTGAAGCTTTCTTT
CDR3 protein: CASRTQGTGGSEAFF